This TCR beta chain was sequenced during a study of blood T cell repertoires in COVID-19. Study information: Whether acute or convalescent, the COVID-19 samples came from the United States, Italy and Spain.

Under the authors' procedure: It was from reference gene primer amplification that nucleated cell counts were estimated. Sequenced by immunoSEQ multiplex PCR; TCRdb stores in-frame clones only, minus some. The D gene and trimming were derived from the DNA, and the V and J assignments and clone size from that table. The table lists approximately 130,000 clones, just under 85% of them singletons. V shed 2 bases, J shed 2 bases, and the junction held 3 bases outside the gene matches. CDR1 and CDR2 (germline): SGDLS, YYNGEE. The CDR3 covers 14 residues. This sequence originates from a human donor in a cohort sampled during active COVID-19. Sequenced: peripheral blood. This chain connects TRBV9 to TRBJ2-7, with 8 positions matching TRBD1. CDR3 in amino acids: CASSVGTGTYEQYF. DNA of the CDR3: TGTGCCAGCAGCGTGGGGACAGGAACCTACGAGCAGTACTTC.